This T cell receptor beta chain was recorded in a study of T cell responses to AZD1222 COVID-19 vaccine. Study-level results: CD4 TCRs associated with vaccination spanned spike, dominating at 160-218 and 743-854. Epitopes outside B.1.351 and B.1.1.7 mutated regions reportedly drew nearly half of spike TCRs.

Turning to this clone: The antigen is undetermined.

Here immunoSEQ multiplex PCR was the method, and the copy in TCRdb shows in-frame clones only, minus some. The sample has some 69,000 clones; under 90% are singletons. The analysis combined second doses at about 4 or about 12 weeks. J was trimmed by 5 bases and V by 0 bases; bases with no gene match: 8. This CDR3 is built from 19 residues. Germline V gene data show CDR1 as SNHLY and CDR2 as FYNNEI. The clonotype originates from an adult who received the AZD1222 COVID-19 vaccine. The sample consisted of peripheral blood, taken 28 days after the second AZD1222 dose. V is TRBV2 and J is TRBJ2-2, with 14 bases that match TRBD2. CDR3 amino acids: CASSEATGTSGGTTGELFF. Here the CDR3 DNA reads TGTGCCAGCAGTGAAGCCACCGGGACTAGCGGGGGAACGACCGGGGAGCTGTTTTTT. Full variable domain (rest looked up from reference TRBV2 and TRBJ2-2): EPEVTQTPSHQVTQMGQEVILRCVPISNHLYFYWYRQILGQKVEFLVSFYNNEISEKSEIFDDQFSVERPDGSNFTLKIRSTKLEDSAMYFCASSEATGTSGGTTGELFFGEGSRLTVL.